This TCR beta chain derives from a study of molecular identifiers for immune sequencing clone quantification. Investigators produced naive CD8 libraries from approximately 20,000 to 1,000,000 sorted cells, drawing on 10%, 30% or 50% RNA. This clonotype showed up just a few times. The CDR3 is 13 residues long. The V and J ends lost 7 bases and 0 bases, in that order; junction bases with no gene match: 0. Germline CDR1 SGDLS, CDR2 YYNGEE. Previously reported methods and listed TCR primers produced the bulk TCR libraries. TCRdb processed the PCR reads anew with MiXCR; each CDR3 protein has one entry. The sample holds around 460,000 distinct CDR3 sequences, roughly 25% seen once.

What was sequenced was naive CD8+ T cells from blood, with Jurkat cell RNA spiked in. Subset here: FACS-sorted CD8+CD4-CCR7+CD45RA+ naive T cells. This chain connects TRBV9 to TRBJ2-2, with 7 bases matching TRBD1. The receptor's source is a human donor in good health. Some libraries in this study had Jurkat cell RNA spiked in. This CDR3 is CASGTANTGELFF. The CDR3 DNA reads as TGTGCCAGCGGGACAGCGAACACCGGGGAGCTGTTTTTT.